This T cell receptor (beta chain) was retrieved from a study of human T cells and chemical hapten exposure. Turning to the study itself: Small discrepancies in pooled library volume mainly accounted for the varying TCR yields per sample.

Comment on this clonotype: A much more abundant neighbour one base away suggests this may be a read error.

Regarding time point: pre-sensitization, week 0. Treatment noted: therapeutic diphenylcyclopropenone sensitization with weekly scalp DPC. TCRdb recomputed calls from the RACE reads with MiXCR, one row per CDR3 protein. The sample includes 300,000 to 450,000 distinct CDR3 sequences, less than 6.5% of them seen just once. The material sequenced was whole blood, taken in connection with sensitization to the hapten diphenylcyclopropenone (DPC). The receptor was isolated from a woman in her 50s with alopecia areata. Some clones in this sample may be carry-over from other donors' samples.

CDR3 region: CASSLDRPTDTRYF. In DNA form, the CDR3 reads TGTGCCAGCAGCTTGGACCGGCCCACAGATACGCGGTATTTT. The chain uses TRBV11-2 and TRBJ2-3; no definite D call. The CDR3 runs 14 residues. CDR1 is SGHAT, CDR2 FQNNGV, per germline.